The 6 T cell receptor beta chains listed next were all sequenced from one sample in a study of T cell changes during pregnancy in multiple sclerosis. TCRdb keeps only in-frame clones here, not all; method: immunoSEQ multiplex PCR. This table has tens of thousands of clones, 80% to 90% appearing once. This specimen consisted of CD4+ T cells from peripheral blood mononuclear cells, obtained before pregnancy. The source is a female donor with multiple sclerosis, enrolled in a pregnancy study.

V is TRBV5-6 and J is TRBJ1-5; no definite D call. Trimming removed 0 bases at V and 7 bases at J, with 8 bases between. The CDR3 is made up of 13 amino acids. The germline V gene has CDR1 SGHDT and CDR2 YYEEEE. For the CDR3, the DNA is TGTGCCAGCAGCTTGGGAGCGGGCCAGCCCCAGCATTTT. This sequence encodes CASSLGAGQPQHF.

V gene TRBV25-1 combines with J gene TRBJ2-5, with 11 bases that match TRBD1. Per germline, CDR1 MGHDK and CDR2 SYGVNS. V lost 3 bases and J lost 7; bases outside the gene matches: 4. CDR3 size: 14 residues. CDR3 amino acids: CASSDSGQGGTQYF. CDR3 DNA: TGTGCCAGCAGTGACTCGGGACAGGGGGGGACCCAGTACTTC.

This chain uses TRBV6-6 with TRBJ1-3; the D is unclear. The V gene lost 0 bases and the J gene lost 3 bases, with 6 bases spanning the gap. The germline V gene encodes CDR1 MNHNY and CDR2 SVGAGI (reference sequence). The CDR3 has 14 amino acids. The CDR3 is CASSYSRGGNTIYF. CDR3 nucleotides: TGTGCCAGCAGTTACTCGAGAGGTGGAAACACCATATATTTT.

The chain uses TRBV5-4 and TRBJ2-1, with 12 nucleotides matching TRBD2. Trimming took 5 bases from V and 0 from J; bases not matched to a gene: 6. Per germline, CDR1 SGHNT and CDR2 YYREEE (reference sequence). The CDR3 runs 17 residues. The CDR3 sequence: CASRPSGRALSYNEQFF. CDR3 sequence (DNA): TGTGCCAGCAGACCTAGCGGGAGGGCTCTCTCCTACAATGAGCAGTTCTTC. Together with reference TRBV5-4 and TRBJ2-1, the CDR3 gives the full variable domain: ETGVTQSPTHLIKTRGQQVTLRCSSQSGHNTVSWYQQALGQGPQFIFQYYREEENGRGNFPPRFSGLQFPNYSSELNVNALELDDSALYLCASRPSGRALSYNEQFFGPGTRLTVL.

This clone has just one count. The chain employs TRBV6-1 and TRBJ2-3; D might be TRBD1 (6 bases). The CDR3 is 15 amino acids. CDR1 MNHNS and CDR2 SASEGT come from the germline V gene. The V end lost 4 bases, the J end lost 1 base, and 12 bases lay between the germline ends. Here the CDR3 DNA reads TGTGCCAGCAGTGGACTGACAGGCGGCACAGATACGCAGTATTTT. It yields the protein CASSGLTGGTDTQYF.

The chain recombines TRBV7-2 with TRBJ2-5; 9 positions agree with TRBD1. The CDR3 extends over 15 amino acids. The ends lost 5 bases at V and 4 bases at J; junction bases unmatched: 8. Germline CDR1 is SGHTA and CDR2 is FQGNSA. CDR3 amino acids: CASSLASTGGETQYF. The CDR3 nucleotides are TGTGCCAGCAGCCTCGCTTCGACAGGGGGAGAGACCCAGTACTTC.